This T cell receptor (beta chain) emerged from a study of metastatic and nonmetastatic thyroid tumors. Background on the study: Malignant and benign thyroid patients had repertoires compared in peripheral blood and tumor or nodule tissue.

Thyroid surgery took place with no prior treatment in any patient. TCRdb recomputed clones from the PCR reads via MiXCR. This sample has 55,000 or so clones, with approximately 17% found just once. Trimming cost V 1 base and J 2 bases; bases outside gene matches: 7. Looked up from germline, CDR1 is SNHLY and CDR2 is FYNNEI. The CDR3 consists of 19 residues. The receptor was isolated from a female donor with papillary thyroid cancer or a benign thyroid nodule (not recorded which). Some clones in this sample may be carry-over from other donors' samples. Sequencing used blood. The chain is built from TRBV2 and TRBJ2-3, with TRBD2 matching 15 bases. The CDR3 spells CASSEVRGLAGGFTDTQYF. In nucleotides, the CDR3 is TGTGCCAGCAGTGAAGTGCGGGGACTAGCGGGAGGTTTCACAGATACGCAGTATTTT.